Listed here are 11 T cell receptor beta chains from one sample, sequenced in a study of blood T cells in healthy people across ages. A second PCR, run for roughly 7 to 12 cycles, used a sample-barcoded 5' primer plus a J-beta primer mix. In TCRdb, the 5' RACE reads were re-called with MiXCR into one record per CDR3 protein. The sample has about 900,000 distinct CDR3 sequences; roughly 60% are singletons. Sequenced material: blood. The receptors come from a man aged 30-40 years in good health.

The gene calls are TRBV4-2 and TRBJ2-3; 9 bases are shared with TRBD2. This CDR3 has 17 residues. The V gene's germline CDR1 is LGHNA and CDR2 YNFKEQ. V gave up 4 bases and J gave up 2 bases; unmatched junction bases: 10. The CDR3 reads CASSPEGRGGNTDTQYF. CDR3 coding DNA: TGTGCCAGCAGCCCAGAGGGGCGGGGGGGTAACACAGATACGCAGTATTTT.

The gene calls are TRBV7-3 and TRBJ2-7, with 8 bases that match TRBD1. Germline V gene lookup returns CDR1 SGHTA and CDR2 FQGTGA. The CDR3 length is 14 residues. J gave up 5 bases and V 5 bases, and 8 bases lay outside the gene matches. The DNA for the CDR3 is TGTGCCAGCAGCCCCCAGGGGGCTTACGACGAGCAGTACTTC. Residues: CASSPQGAYDEQYF.

The chain links TRBV7-8 to TRBJ2-1; TRBD2 matches at 8 bases. The CDR3 runs 14 residues. The junction had 5 bases not matched to a gene; V was cut back by 8 bases and J by 2 bases. Germline V lookup: CDR1 SGHVS, CDR2 FQNEAQ. Here the CDR3 reads CASLSGGAYNEQFF. CDR3 nucleotide sequence: TGTGCCAGCCTCAGCGGGGGCGCCTACAATGAGCAGTTCTTC.

This chain uses TRBV23-1 with TRBJ1-6; TRBD1 aligns across 7 bases. Being an ORF, TRBV23-1 has a function that is uncertain. This CDR3 is 12 amino acids long. The chain's CDR3 is CARQGDNSPLHF. CDR3 in DNA: TGCGCACGGCAGGGGGACAATTCACCCCTCCACTTT.

The rearrangement joins TRBV29-1 to TRBJ2-7; TRBD1 might be the D (7 bases). The CDR3 extends over 14 amino acids. V was shortened by 6 bases and J by 1 base, with 16 bases between the two germline ends. CDR1 and CDR2 from the germline V gene are SQVTM and ANQGSEA. CDR3 DNA: TGCAGCGTCGGTCACCAGGGGGGTTCCTACGAGCAGTACTTC. Residues: CSVGHQGGSYEQYF.

The rearrangement uses TRBV10-3 and TRBJ2-3, with 9 nucleotides matching TRBD1. The germline V gene encodes CDR1 ENHRY and CDR2 SYGVKD. The CDR3 loop spans 15 amino acids. Trimming at V came to 6 bases and at J to 0 bases, leaving 4 bases not matched to a gene. CDR3 nucleotides: TGTGCCATCAGCCGGACAGGGGCTAGCACAGATACGCAGTATTTT. As protein: CAISRTGASTDTQYF.

The rearrangement links TRBV4-3 to TRBJ2-7; D possibly matches TRBD1 or TRBD2 (6 bases each). The germline V and J ends were trimmed by 0 bases and 4 bases, with 19 bases remaining between them. Germline lookup yields CDR1 LGHNA and CDR2 YSLEER. The CDR3 totals 17 residues. The CDR3 DNA follows: TGCGCCAGCAGCCAAGATGGGGGGCCAAGCGCACTTTACGAGCAGTACTTC. Amino acid sequence: CASSQDGGPSALYEQYF.

The V gene is TRBV7-2, the J gene TRBJ2-4; the D gene is possibly TRBD2 (6 bases). With 5 bases removed from V and 1 base from J, the gap between germline ends came to 15 bases. Germline V CDR1 and CDR2: SGHTA, FQGNSA. CDR3 size: 16 residues. CDR3 loop: CASSPSRGLAKNIQYF. The CDR3 coding sequence is TGTGCCAGCAGCCCCTCCCGGGGGTTGGCCAAAAACATTCAGTACTTC.

The genes are TRBV6-6 and TRBJ2-1; perhaps D is TRBD1 or TRBD2 (5 bases each). The CDR3 consists of 14 residues. Germline CDR1 MNHNY, CDR2 SVGAGI (reference sequence). V lost 2 bases and J 5 bases, leaving 10 bases between the germline ends. The CDR3 spells CASSYTGTHNEQFF. The CDR3 DNA reads TGTGCCAGCAGTTACACCGGGACCCACAATGAGCAGTTCTTC.

This clonotype turned up a few times. The chain uses TRBV12-3 or TRBV12-4 and TRBJ2-7; D call uncertain. CDR3 size: 14 residues. Trimming pared 5 bases from V and 4 bases from J, leaving 15 bases between. The CDR3 region is CASSPPEPRYEQYF. Here the CDR3 DNA reads TGTGCCAGCAGTCCCCCAGAACCGAGGTACGAGCAGTACTTC.

This clonotype has more than one count but fewer than ten. This chain links TRBV5-1 with TRBJ2-7; D is possibly TRBD1 or TRBD2 (5 bases each). This CDR3 spans 17 amino acids. Germline V gives CDR1 SGHRS, CDR2 YFSETQ. V was clipped by 2 bases and J by 0 bases, with 18 bases between them. The DNA of the CDR3 is TGCGCCAGCAGCTTAACCTACCGGGACGGTGGCTCCTACGAGCAGTACTTC. This codes for CASSLTYRDGGSYEQYF. Filled out from reference TRBV5-1 and TRBJ2-7, the complete variable domain reads KAGVTQTPRYLIKTRGQQVTLSCSPISGHRSVSWYQQTPGQGLQFLFEYFSETQRNKGNFPGRFSGRQFSNSRSEMNVSTLELGDSALYLCASSLTYRDGGSYEQYFGPGTRLTVT.